The 18 T cell receptor beta chains given below trace back to one sample, sequenced in a study of blood T cell repertoires in COVID-19. Profiling relied on immunoSEQ multiplex PCR, and the TCRdb table lists in-frame clones only, not all of them. The sample yields about 190,000 clones, about 88% seen once. Material for sequencing was peripheral blood. The receptors here all came from a woman aged 40 to 50 who had recovered from COVID-19.

The chain couples TRBV27 to TRBJ1-1, with 12 bases fitting TRBD1. V trimming: 2 bases; J trimming: 4 bases; junction bases outside the gene matches: 5. In germline, CDR1 is MNHEY, CDR2 SMNVEV (reference sequence). This CDR3 comprises 16 residues. This chain's CDR3 is CASSLRDRGRGTEAFF. CDR3 DNA: TGTGCCAGCAGTTTAAGGGACAGGGGGCGGGGCACTGAAGCTTTCTTT.

The V gene is TRBV11-3, the J gene TRBJ1-4; TRBD1 matches at 8 bases. CDR3 length equals 18 residues. V shed 0 bases, J shed 3 bases, and the junction held 9 bases outside the gene matches. Germline V gene lookup returns CDR1 SGHNT and CDR2 YENEEA. This chain's CDR3 is CASSLEGRDRRPNEKLFF. The CDR3 nucleotides read TGTGCCAGCAGCTTAGAAGGTAGGGACAGGCGGCCTAATGAAAAACTGTTTTTT.

This clone was detected only once. This sequence joins TRBV4-3 and TRBJ1-3; D is uncertain. V was pared by 5 bases and J by 2 bases, with 10 bases between. The germline gives CDR1 LGHNA, CDR2 YSLEER. The CDR3 contains 14 residues. The CDR3 DNA is TGCGCCAGCAGCGAAAGGGAGACTGGAAACACCATATATTTT. Translating it yields CASSERETGNTIYF.

The chain links TRBV29-1 to TRBJ1-2; D might be TRBD1 (5 bases). The ends were cut back, 3 bases at V and 1 base at J, with 15 bases in the middle. Per germline, CDR1 SQVTM and CDR2 ANQGSEA. This CDR3 contains 15 residues. This CDR3 is CSVERQSQINYGYTF. CDR3 coding DNA: TGCAGCGTTGAGCGACAGAGTCAGATTAACTATGGCTACACCTTC.

On this clone itself: The sample has other DNA sequences that encode this CDR3 too. Here the CDR3 reads CASSPYSSYEQYF. DNA of the CDR3: TGTGCCAGCTCACCTTACAGCTCCTACGAGCAGTACTTC. This chain uses TRBV18 with TRBJ2-7; D is unclear. With 3 bases removed from V and 0 bases from J, the gap between germline ends came to 6 bases. Germline V gene lookup returns CDR1 KGHSH and CDR2 LQKENI. CDR3 length: 13 amino acids.

This chain connects TRBV24-1 to TRBJ2-1; TRBD2 matches 9 bases. Germline trimming cut 5 bases from V and 6 bases from J; bases unmatched to any gene: 4. Germline CDR1 and CDR2: KGHDR and SFDVKD. This CDR3 region has 14 residues. This CDR3 reads CATSGAGGTNEQFF. In nucleotides, the CDR3 is TGTGCCACCAGTGGCGCGGGAGGGACCAATGAGCAGTTCTTC.

The V gene is TRBV5-1, the J gene TRBJ2-3; TRBD2 matches at 8 bases. The CDR3 is 16 amino acids. V shed 1 base and J 2 bases; nucleotides not matched to a gene: 6. CDR1 is SGHRS and CDR2 is YFSETQ in the germline V gene. The CDR3 sequence: CASSLKSSGHTDTQYF. The CDR3 nucleotides read TGCGCCAGCAGCTTGAAGTCTAGCGGGCACACAGATACGCAGTATTTT.

J is TRBJ2-1 and V is TRBV5-1; TRBD1 might be the D (6 bases). This CDR3 region has 15 residues. Germline loops: CDR1 SGHRS, CDR2 YFSETQ. Trimming removed 3 bases from V and 10 bases from J, with 20 bases in between. The CDR3 DNA is TGCGCCAGCAGCTCAAGGCAGGGGATAATTGGCGAGCAGTTCTTC. This gives the protein CASSSRQGIIGEQFF.

This chain uses TRBV5-1 with TRBJ2-3; 8 bases fit TRBD2. This CDR3 is built from 15 residues. The junction had 8 bases not matched to a gene; V was cut back by 6 bases and J by 2 bases. The germline CDR1 and CDR2 sequences are SGHRS and YFSETQ. The CDR3 DNA is TGCGCCAGCAAGGAGCGGGAGAGGGTCACAGATACGCAGTATTTT. The encoded protein is CASKERERVTDTQYF.

The V call is TRBV5-8, the J call TRBJ2-5; 9 nucleotides line up with TRBD2. V lost 3 bases, J lost 2 bases, and 8 bases stayed unmatched. In germline, CDR1 is SGHTS, CDR2 YDEGEE. The CDR3 length is 16 residues. The CDR3 nucleotides read TGTGCCAGCAGCTCGGGGGCACTAGCGGGTCAAGAGACCCAGTACTTC. Its protein product is CASSSGALAGQETQYF.

V gene TRBV7-2 combines with J gene TRBJ1-2; 7 nucleotides agree with TRBD1. The CDR3 sequence is 15 residues long. The ends lost 3 bases at V and 3 bases at J; junction bases unmatched: 7. CDR1 is SGHTA and CDR2 is FQGNSA in the germline V gene. In nucleotides, the CDR3 is TGTGCCAGCAGCTTCGGACAGGACTCTTACTATGGCTACACCTTC. Protein sequence: CASSFGQDSYYGYTF.

The gene calls are TRBV11-2 and TRBJ2-7, with 9 bases identical to TRBD1. V shed 0 bases and J 5 bases; nucleotides not matched to a gene: 5. Germline CDR1 and CDR2: SGHAT and FQNNGV. CDR3 length equals 15 residues. The CDR3 region has the DNA TGTGCCAGCAGCTTAGAGTGGACAGGGGCCCACGAGCAGTACTTC. It yields the protein CASSLEWTGAHEQYF.

The rearrangement links TRBV2 to TRBJ2-3; 8 positions agree with TRBD2. The CDR3 has 14 residues. The V segment lost 8 bases and the J segment 0 bases; nucleotides outside the gene matches: 4. The germline gives CDR1 SNHLY, CDR2 FYNNEI. The CDR3 spells CASGTRRSTDTQYF. Here the CDR3 DNA reads TGTGCCAGCGGGACTAGGCGAAGCACAGATACGCAGTATTTT.

The CDR3 nucleotides read TGTGCCAGCAGTGAATTGACAGGGTTCGGGGAGCTGTTTTTT. Protein sequence: CASSELTGFGELFF. The rearrangement links TRBV6-1 to TRBJ2-2, with TRBD1 matching over 7 bases. Per the germline V gene, CDR1 is MNHNS and CDR2 is SASEGT. V lost 2 bases, J lost 7 bases, and 4 bases stayed unmatched. The CDR3 sequence is 14 residues long.

CDR3 loop: CASSPLTGINSMGYTF. CDR3 coding DNA: TGCGCCAGCAGCCCTCTGACAGGAATCAACTCTATGGGCTACACCTTC. The chain employs TRBV5-1 and TRBJ1-2; TRBD1 might be the D (6 bases). The germline gives CDR1 SGHRS, CDR2 YFSETQ. V gave up 4 bases and J gave up 8 bases, with 24 bases separating them. This CDR3 contains 16 residues.

This clone showed up many times. The CDR3 spells CASSESSRASGTSNTGELFF. Written as DNA, the CDR3 is TGTGCCAGCAGTGAATCGTCTCGGGCTAGCGGCACCTCGAACACCGGGGAGCTGTTTTTT. The chain carries TRBV27 and TRBJ2-2, with 7 positions matching TRBD2. Looked up from germline, CDR1 is MNHEY and CDR2 is SMNVEV (reference sequence). The ends lost 5 bases at V and 0 bases at J; junction bases unmatched: 18. The CDR3 loop spans 20 amino acids.

The chain links TRBV19 to TRBJ1-1; 8 positions match TRBD1. Germline CDR1 LNHDA, CDR2 SQIVND (reference sequence). After removal of 6 bases from V and 6 bases from J, the junction contained 6 bases not matched to a gene. CDR3 size: 13 residues. The CDR3 protein is CASSLDRGPEAFF. DNA of the CDR3: TGTGCCAGTAGCCTAGACAGGGGACCTGAAGCTTTCTTT.

The count of this clone is one. The chain is built from TRBV6-5 and TRBJ2-1; 12 positions match TRBD2. The CDR3 runs to 15 residues. J lost 7 bases, V lost 4 bases, and 5 bases had no gene match. In germline, CDR1 is MNHEY, CDR2 SVGAGI. CDR3 nucleotide sequence: TGTGCCAGCAGTTCTGGACTAGCGGGAAGGAATGAGCAGTTCTTC. Translation gives CASSSGLAGRNEQFF.